These 17 T cell receptor beta chains came from one sample sequenced in a study of blood T cell repertoires in COVID-19. Assay: immunoSEQ multiplex PCR; the TCRdb copy retains only in-frame clones and omits some. The top ten hold around a quarter of the sample, which has approximately 50,000 clones, around 80% seen once. The sequencing sample was made of peripheral blood. Receptors originate from a man in his 70s with acute or convalescent COVID-19.

As to this clone: The junction departs from germline at one end; a sequencing error may be responsible. V and J are TRBV7-2 and TRBJ2-7; tentative D call: TRBD2 (5 bases). Germline CDR1 is SGHTA and CDR2 is FQGNSA. This CDR3 has 14 amino acids. The CDR3 sequence is CASSSSGKPYAQYF. As DNA, the CDR3 is TGTGCCAGCAGTTCTTCCGGGAAACCTTACGCGCAGTACTTC.

This chain uses TRBV9 with TRBJ1-3; D remains unclear. Trimming removed 2 bases at V and 0 bases at J, with 12 bases between. CDR1 SGDLS and CDR2 YYNGEE come from the germline V gene. CDR3 length equals 16 residues. The CDR3 is CASSVDTAASGNTIYF. DNA of the CDR3: TGTGCCAGCAGCGTCGATACAGCTGCCTCTGGAAACACCATATATTTT.

The chain joins TRBV3-1 (or the pseudogene TRBV3-2) to TRBJ2-2, with 8 positions matching TRBD2. This CDR3 is built from 16 residues. V shed 4 bases, J shed 2 bases, and the junction held 6 bases outside the gene matches. Germline V lookup: CDR1 LGHDT, CDR2 YNNKEL (reference sequence). The CDR3 DNA follows: TGTGCCAGCAGCCGCCAGCGGGGGCCTAACACCGGGGAGCTGTTTTTT. It codes for CASSRQRGPNTGELFF.

V gene TRBV4-2 combines with J gene TRBJ2-7; 11 bases align to TRBD2. After removal of 0 bases from V and 2 bases from J, the junction contained 9 bases not matched to a gene. CDR3 length: 18 amino acids. Germline lookup yields CDR1 LGHNA and CDR2 YNFKEQ. CDR3 in amino acids: CASSQDTSGSTTTYEQYF. The CDR3 DNA sequence: TGTGCCAGCAGCCAAGATACTAGCGGGAGTACAACTACCTACGAGCAGTACTTC.

The CDR3 region is CASSLAGTGASYEQYF. CDR3 DNA: TGTGCCAGCAGCTTAGCCGGGACAGGCGCCTCCTACGAGCAGTACTTC. This chain links TRBV7-8 with TRBJ2-7, with 8 bases matching TRBD1. The CDR3 sequence is 16 residues long. V was clipped by 0 bases and J by 0 bases; unmatched bases: 4. Germline values: CDR1 SGHVS, CDR2 FQNEAQ.

This chain uses TRBV7-2 with TRBJ2-7, with D possibly being TRBD2 (6 bases). Trimming removed 4 bases at V and 4 bases at J, with 14 bases between. The CDR3 contains 14 residues. The germline V gene has CDR1 SGHTA and CDR2 FQGNSA. The CDR3 protein is CASSSPGGGYEQYF. The CDR3 DNA sequence: TGTGCCAGCAGCTCGCCCGGCGGAGGGTACGAGCAGTACTTC. The full variable domain, in which reference TRBV7-2 and TRBJ2-7 provide the parts outside the CDR3, is GAGVSQSPSNKVTEKGKDVELRCDPISGHTALYWYRQSLGQGLEFLIYFQGNSAPDKSGLPSDRFSAERTGGSVSTLTIQRTQQEDSAVYLCASSSPGGGYEQYFGPGTRLTVT.

The V gene is TRBV5-1, the J gene TRBJ2-1; tentatively, D is TRBD1 (6 bases). CDR1 is SGHRS, CDR2 YFSETQ, per germline. The CDR3 extends over 15 amino acids. Trimming removed 7 bases from V and 7 bases from J, with 21 bases in between. The CDR3 region is CASSVPRGTENEQFF. For the CDR3, the DNA is TGCGCCAGCTCCGTTCCTAGGGGGACGGAGAATGAGCAGTTCTTC. Complete variable domain (other parts from reference TRBV5-1 and TRBJ2-1): KAGVTQTPRYLIKTRGQQVTLSCSPISGHRSVSWYQQTPGQGLQFLFEYFSETQRNKGNFPGRFSGRQFSNSRSEMNVSTLELGDSALYLCASSVPRGTENEQFFGPGTRLTVL.

The chain employs TRBV5-1 and TRBJ2-2; 7 bases align to TRBD1. The length of the CDR3 is 16 residues. The germline V gene encodes CDR1 SGHRS and CDR2 YFSETQ. V was pared by 1 base and J by 6 bases, with 9 bases of the junction left unmatched. This chain's CDR3 is CASSLMGTANAGELFF. The CDR3 DNA sequence: TGCGCCAGCAGCTTGATGGGGACAGCCAACGCCGGGGAGCTGTTTTTT.

This chain joins TRBV9 and TRBJ2-2, with 7 positions matching TRBD1. With V trimmed by 2 bases and J by 4 bases, 8 bases remained unmatched. The germline V gene encodes CDR1 SGDLS and CDR2 YYNGEE. This CDR3 has 16 amino acids. CDR3 DNA sequence: TGTGCCAGCAGCGTGGGACAGCAATTCTCCACCGGGGAGCTGTTTTTT. Translating it yields CASSVGQQFSTGELFF.

The chain joins TRBV2 to TRBJ1-1; D possibly corresponds to TRBD1 (6 bases). Germline V gene lookup returns CDR1 SNHLY and CDR2 FYNNEI. The CDR3 is 12 residues long. V lost 6 bases and J 2 bases, leaving 7 bases between the germline ends. The CDR3 reads CASRDSNTEAFF. The CDR3 DNA follows: TGTGCCAGCAGGGACAGTAACACTGAAGCTTTCTTT.

This chain connects TRBV27 to TRBJ2-7, with 9 nucleotides matching TRBD1. Germline values: CDR1 MNHEY, CDR2 SMNVEV (reference sequence). V shed 3 bases and J 7 bases; nucleotides not matched to a gene: 10. This CDR3 spans 15 amino acids. Here the CDR3 DNA reads TGTGCCAGCAGTTTTCAACAGGGGGCGCATGGGGAGCAGTACTTC. Translated, it gives CASSFQQGAHGEQYF.

This clone was recorded only once. V and J are TRBV29-1 and TRBJ1-4, with D possibly TRBD1 on 5 matching bases. Germline CDR1 reads SQVTM; CDR2 reads ANQGSEA. V lost 5 bases, J lost 4 bases, and 5 bases lay in between. The CDR3 spans 11 residues. DNA for the CDR3: TGCAGCGTTAGGGGTAATGAAAAACTGTTTTTT. This translates into CSVRGNEKLFF. The variable domain in full, with the rest retrieved from reference TRBV29-1 and TRBJ1-4, is SAVISQKPSRDICQRGTSLTIQCQVDSQVTMMFWYRQQPGQSLTLIATANQGSEATYESGFVIDKFPISRPNLTFSTLTVSNMSPEDSSIYLCSVRGNEKLFFGSGTQLSVL.

The chain couples TRBV4-1 to TRBJ2-7; weak D call: TRBD2 (5 bases). Trimming shortened V by 0 bases and J by 3 bases, and 12 bases separated the two germline ends. The CDR3 loop spans 15 amino acids. Germline V CDR1 and CDR2: MGHRA, YSYEKL. The CDR3, as DNA: TGCGCCAGCAGCCAAGAAATAGCGCGGAACTACGAGCAGTACTTC. It is translated as CASSQEIARNYEQYF.

The rearrangement uses TRBV2 and TRBJ1-1; no reliable D call. V was clipped by 6 bases and J by 0 bases, with 11 bases between them. CDR1 SNHLY and CDR2 FYNNEI come from the germline V gene. This CDR3 is 14 amino acids long. The CDR3 nucleotides read TGTGCCAGCAGCGTAAACAGCCTGAACACTGAAGCTTTCTTT. Translating it yields CASSVNSLNTEAFF.

This sequence joins TRBV11-1 and TRBJ2-3, with 15 positions matching TRBD2. The germline gives CDR1 SGHAT, CDR2 FQDESV (reference sequence). The length of the CDR3 is 16 residues. After removal of 3 bases from V and 3 bases from J, the junction contained 1 base not matched to a gene. CDR3 DNA: TGTGCCAGCAGCTTCGGACTAGCGGGGGGGACAGATACGCAGTATTTT. Translation gives CASSFGLAGGTDTQYF.

The V gene is TRBV30, the J gene TRBJ2-5; 7 nucleotides agree with TRBD1. The CDR3 is made up of 13 amino acids. Germline V gives CDR1 GTSNPN, CDR2 SVGIG (reference sequence). Germline trimming cut 2 bases from V and 5 bases from J; bases unmatched to any gene: 5. CDR3 sequence (DNA): TGTGCCTGGAGTACAGGGGCGATGGAGACCCAGTACTTC. Its protein product is CAWSTGAMETQYF.

This chain connects TRBV11-3 to TRBJ2-5, with TRBD2 matching 7 bases. The ends lost 0 bases at V and 5 bases at J; junction bases unmatched: 9. This CDR3 is built from 16 residues. Germline assignment: CDR1 SGHNT and CDR2 YENEEA. The CDR3 loop is CASSLDPAGLGETQYF. Here the CDR3 DNA reads TGTGCCAGCAGCTTAGATCCAGCGGGATTGGGGGAGACCCAGTACTTC.